This entry lists 11 T cell receptor beta chains sequenced from one sample in a study of yellow fever vaccine responses in identical twins. TCRdb reprocessed the RT-PCR reads via MiXCR and lists one record per CDR3 protein. The profile shows approximately 2,100 distinct CDR3 sequences, around 7% of them singletons. This specimen consisted of T cells from blood (PBMCs), unsorted or a sorted subset (not recorded which), obtained 2 years after vaccination. The origin of the receptors is a woman aged 18-35 years who received the yellow fever vaccine.

This clonotype has only a few counts. The chain couples TRBV6-1 to TRBJ2-2; TRBD2 might be the D (5 bases). The germline V and J ends were trimmed by 7 bases and 5 bases, with 14 bases remaining between them. The CDR3 is 14 residues long. In germline, CDR1 is MNHNS, CDR2 SASEGT. CDR3 amino acids: CASTPRGGTGELFF. In nucleotides, the CDR3 is TGTGCCAGCACTCCAAGAGGAGGAACCGGGGAGCTGTTTTTT.

By share, this clonotype ranks as medium-sized. This chain joins TRBV19 and TRBJ1-5; D is ambiguous. The V end lost 3 bases, the J end lost 7 bases, and 13 bases lay between the germline ends. CDR3 length: 14 residues. CDR1 and CDR2 from the germline V gene are LNHDA and SQIVND (reference sequence). The CDR3 here is CASSIEISRQPQHF. The DNA for the CDR3 is TGTGCCAGTAGTATCGAAATTTCTAGACAGCCCCAGCATTTT.

V gene TRBV4-3 combines with J gene TRBJ2-1; D is perhaps TRBD2 (6 bases). CDR1 is LGHNA and CDR2 is YSLEER in the germline V gene. This CDR3 has 16 residues. Trimming removed 3 bases from V and 0 bases from J, with 12 bases in between. The CDR3 DNA follows: TGCGCCAGCAGCCATGAAGCGGGCGTCTCCTACAATGAGCAGTTCTTC. As protein: CASSHEAGVSYNEQFF.

On this clonotype: Relative to the germline gene, one junction end is altered; a read error may explain this. J is TRBJ2-2 and V is TRBV7-7; 16 positions agree with TRBD2. The CDR3 runs 18 residues. The germline V gene has CDR1 SSHAT and CDR2 FNYEAQ (reference sequence). The CDR3 DNA reads as TGTGCTAGCAGCTTGTCGGGACTAGCGGGAGGGCCCCCCGGGGAGCTGTTTTTT. It encodes CASSLSGLAGGPPGELFF.

The V and J genes are TRBV11-2 and TRBJ2-5; D remains unclear. Per germline, CDR1 SGHAT and CDR2 FQNNGV. The V end was cut by 1 base, the J end by 5 bases, with 2 bases between. The CDR3 extends over 11 amino acids. The CDR3 DNA sequence: TGTGCCAGCAGCTTAGTGGAGACCCAGTACTTC. It yields the protein CASSLVETQYF.

This clonotype has more than one count but fewer than ten. Written as DNA, the CDR3 is TGTGCCAGCAGCCAGTGGGGACTAGCGGAATACAATGAGCAGTTCTTC. Residues: CASSQWGLAEYNEQFF. V usage is TRBV7-6 and J usage is TRBJ2-1; 11 bases align to TRBD2. J gave up 4 bases and V 5 bases, and 7 bases lay outside the gene matches. Germline loops: CDR1 SGHVS, CDR2 FNYEAQ. This CDR3 comprises 16 residues.

Only a few counts were recorded for this clonotype. The chain employs TRBV4-1 and TRBJ1-1; 8 bases agree with TRBD1. The ends lost 0 bases at V and 4 bases at J; junction bases unmatched: 1. The germline CDR1 and CDR2 sequences are MGHRA and YSYEKL. CDR3 size: 14 residues. The CDR3 reads CASSQEDRVTEAFF. The DNA for the CDR3 is TGCGCCAGCAGCCAAGAGGACAGGGTCACTGAAGCTTTCTTT.

The chain joins TRBV29-1 to TRBJ2-1; no reliable D call. The germline CDR1 and CDR2 sequences are SQVTM and ANQGSEA. V was cut by 4 bases and J by 0 bases, with 10 bases left in between. This CDR3 spans 14 amino acids. The CDR3 spells CSVVGKSSYNEQFF. The CDR3 DNA sequence: TGCAGCGTTGTGGGGAAGTCCTCCTACAATGAGCAGTTCTTC.

This clonotype is judged medium-sized. The rearrangement links TRBV6-1 to TRBJ2-7; 9 bases agree with TRBD2. Germline V lookup: CDR1 MNHNS, CDR2 SASEGT. The CDR3 sequence is 15 residues long. Unmatched junction bases numbered 8, after V lost 6 bases and J lost 2 bases. The CDR3 here is CASRRISGGAYEQYF. The DNA for the CDR3 is TGTGCCAGCAGGCGAATTAGCGGGGGAGCCTACGAGCAGTACTTC.

As for this clonotype: The junction does not match germline at one end; this may be a read error. The V gene is TRBV7-7, the J gene TRBJ2-2; 7 nucleotides agree with TRBD1. CDR1 is SSHAT, CDR2 FNYEAQ, per germline (reference sequence). This CDR3 contains 15 residues. CDR3 sequence: CASSLGTVGTGELFF. The DNA of the CDR3 is TGTGCTAGCAGCCTCGGGACAGTGGGCACCGGGGAGCTGTTTTTT.

The gene calls are TRBV15 and TRBJ1-5; D remains unclear. V lost 5 bases and J 1 base, leaving 6 bases between the germline ends. This CDR3 comprises 13 residues. Per the germline V gene, CDR1 is LNHNV and CDR2 is YYDKDF (reference sequence). The CDR3 sequence is CATSRLSNQPQHF. The CDR3, as DNA: TGTGCCACCAGCCGGTTGAGCAATCAGCCCCAGCATTTT.